Listed here is a single T cell receptor beta chain. The antigen remains unidentified. Investigators profiled TCR beta VDJ and CDR3 from genomic DNA template. TCRdb passed the reads through MiXCR, listing each CDR3 protein once. The top ten hold 7.5% to 9% of the sample, which has more than 250,000 distinct CDR3 sequences, 45% to 65% seen once. This CDR3 has 14 residues. The germline gives CDR1 DFQATT, CDR2 SNEGSKA (reference sequence). The V end lost 2 bases, the J end lost 1 base, and 11 bases lay between the germline ends. This sample is drawn from a study of CD8+CD57+ T cells in acquired aplastic anemia. Turning to the study itself: Sorted CD4+ and CD8+ cells yielded around 3 ug of DNA on average. General study findings and limits: Shared by patients and controls, 25 to 30 CD8+ CDR3s were abundant in patients. Significance was not reached for CD8+ Simpson's diversity between patients and controls.

Sample: sorted CD4+, CD8+, or CD8+CD57+ T cells (not recorded which) from PBMCs. V and J are TRBV20-1 and TRBJ2-5; D not certain. This sequence was found in a human donor with severe aplastic anemia or a healthy control (not recorded which). The CDR3 DNA is TGCAGTGCTAGACGGTTCGCATCCCAAGAGACCCAGTACTTC. Protein: CSARRFASQETQYF.